These T cell receptor beta chains were read from a single sample in a study of CD8+ T cells in alopecia areata. Assay: immunoSEQ multiplex PCR; the TCRdb copy retains only in-frame clones and omits some. The table includes 95,000 to 110,000 clones, 84% detected once. The specimen was CD8+ T cells sorted from blood, collected at week 24, from a patient treated with tofacitinib. The receptors derive from a human donor with alopecia areata. CDR3s include the opening cysteine and the closing phenylalanine or tryptophan. A D gene is named only where the DNA matches it firmly. Clone size appears in some rows only: once, few, many, or a class for an expanded clone.

J gene: TRBJ2-5; V gene: TRBV11-2; clone size: NA; D gene: TRBD2; CDR3 protein: CASSLEGDGRLVPIWETQYF; CDR3 DNA: TGTGCCAGCAGCTTAGAAGGGGACGGGAGGCTAGTCCCGATCTGGGAGACCCAGTACTTC
J gene: TRBJ2-3; V gene: TRBV27; clone size: NA; D gene: NA; CDR3 protein: CASSLLRATDTQYF; CDR3 DNA: TGTGCCAGCAGTTTACTCCGGGCCACAGATACGCAGTATTTT
J gene: TRBJ2-7; V gene: TRBV11-2; clone size: once; D gene: NA; CDR3 protein: CASSTVYEQYF; CDR3 DNA: TGTGCCAGCAGCACGGTATACGAGCAGTACTTC
J gene: TRBJ2-1; V gene: TRBV7-9; clone size: NA; D gene: NA; CDR3 protein: CASSSLQGTGDNEQFF; CDR3 DNA: TGTGCCAGCAGCTCCCTACAGGGGACGGGGGACAATGAGCAGTTCTTC
J gene: TRBJ2-7; V gene: TRBV4-3; clone size: NA; D gene: TRBD1; CDR3 protein: CASSQDRLLPGTGGNEQYF; CDR3 DNA: TGCGCCAGCAGCCAAGATCGCCTACTCCCCGGGACAGGGGGCAACGAGCAGTACTTC
J gene: TRBJ2-3; V gene: TRBV7-2; clone size: NA; D gene: TRBD2; CDR3 protein: CASRVSGGYRTDTQYF; CDR3 DNA: TGTGCCAGCAGAGTTAGCGGGGGGTACCGCACAGATACGCAGTATTTT
J gene: TRBJ2-1; V gene: TRBV19; clone size: NA; D gene: TRBD2; CDR3 protein: CASSALGSGVSYNEQFF; CDR3 DNA: TGTGCCAGTAGTGCCCTCGGGAGCGGGGTTTCCTACAATGAGCAGTTCTTC
J gene: TRBJ1-2; V gene: TRBV4-3; clone size: NA; D gene: NA; CDR3 protein: CASTLNIGRTHGGYTF; CDR3 DNA: TGCGCCAGCACCTTGAATATTGGTAGGACACACGGTGGCTACACCTTC
J gene: TRBJ2-7; V gene: TRBV29-1; clone size: NA; D gene: TRBD1; CDR3 protein: CSVEVTGEIYEQYF; CDR3 DNA: TGCAGCGTTGAAGTAACAGGGGAGATCTACGAGCAGTACTTC
J gene: TRBJ2-1; V gene: TRBV27; clone size: NA; D gene: NA; CDR3 protein: CASSLSPFLYNEQFF; CDR3 DNA: TGTGCCAGCAGTTTATCTCCCTTCTTATACAATGAGCAGTTCTTC
J gene: TRBJ1-5; V gene: TRBV19; clone size: NA; D gene: NA; CDR3 protein: CATEGGVSNQPQHF; CDR3 DNA: TGTGCCACCGAGGGCGGAGTAAGCAATCAGCCCCAGCATTTT
J gene: TRBJ1-1; V gene: TRBV5-6; clone size: NA; D gene: NA; CDR3 protein: CASRVIQGKVTEAFF; CDR3 DNA: TGTGCCAGCAGGGTTATACAGGGTAAGGTGACTGAAGCTTTCTTT
J gene: TRBJ2-7; V gene: TRBV5-4; clone size: NA; D gene: NA; CDR3 protein: CASSQKGAGPDEQYF; CDR3 DNA: TGTGCCAGCAGCCAGAAAGGGGCGGGTCCAGACGAGCAGTACTTC
J gene: TRBJ1-2; V gene: TRBV5-4; clone size: NA; D gene: TRBD1; CDR3 protein: CASSGDRGLNYGYTF; CDR3 DNA: TGTGCCAGCAGCGGCGACAGGGGGCTCAACTATGGCTACACCTTC
J gene: TRBJ2-1; V gene: TRBV5-1; clone size: NA; D gene: TRBD2; CDR3 protein: CASSPGSGGPSSYNEQFF; CDR3 DNA: TGCGCCAGCAGCCCAGGGAGCGGGGGGCCAAGCTCCTACAATGAGCAGTTCTTC
J gene: TRBJ2-1; V gene: TRBV5-7; clone size: NA; D gene: TRBD2; CDR3 protein: CASSTTSGGAHEQFF; CDR3 DNA: TGTGCCAGCAGCACCACTAGCGGGGGGGCACATGAGCAGTTCTTC
J gene: TRBJ1-6; V gene: TRBV13; clone size: NA; D gene: NA; CDR3 protein: CASSLRGESSYNSPLHF; CDR3 DNA: TGTGCCAGCAGCCTCAGGGGCGAAAGCTCCTATAATTCACCCCTCCACTTT
J gene: TRBJ1-6; V gene: TRBV4-1; clone size: NA; D gene: NA; CDR3 protein: CASSLVRGSDSPLHF; CDR3 DNA: TGCGCCAGCAGCCTAGTCAGGGGAAGTGATTCACCCCTCCACTTT
J gene: TRBJ2-3; V gene: TRBV7-9; clone size: NA; D gene: NA; CDR3 protein: CASSLPADTQYF; CDR3 DNA: TGTGCCAGCAGCTTACCCGCAGATACGCAGTATTTT